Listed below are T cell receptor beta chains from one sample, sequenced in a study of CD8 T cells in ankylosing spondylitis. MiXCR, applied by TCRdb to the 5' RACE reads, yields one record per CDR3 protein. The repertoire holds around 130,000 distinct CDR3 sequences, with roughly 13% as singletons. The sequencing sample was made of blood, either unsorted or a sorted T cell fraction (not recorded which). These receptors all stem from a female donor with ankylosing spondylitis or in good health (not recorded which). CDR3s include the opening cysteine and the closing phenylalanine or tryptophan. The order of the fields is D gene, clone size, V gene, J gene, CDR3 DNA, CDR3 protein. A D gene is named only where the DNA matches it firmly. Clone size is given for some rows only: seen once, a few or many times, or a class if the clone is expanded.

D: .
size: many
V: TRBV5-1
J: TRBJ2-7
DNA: TGCGCCAGCAGCTTGGAACTGGGGGCGGGTCTCGAGCAGTACTTC
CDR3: CASSLELGAGLEQYF

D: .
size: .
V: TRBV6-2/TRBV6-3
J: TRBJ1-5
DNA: TGTGCCAGCAGTTACCAGGGGTACAATCAGCCCCAGCATTTT
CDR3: CASSYQGYNQPQHF

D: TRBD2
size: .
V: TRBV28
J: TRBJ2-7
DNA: TGTGCCAGCAGTCTAGGCGGGGGGCTAAGGGACGAGCAGTACTTC
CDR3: CASSLGGGLRDEQYF

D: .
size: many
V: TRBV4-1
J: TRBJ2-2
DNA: TGCGCCAGCAGCCCCCGGGGGAGAACCGGGGAGCTGTTTTTT
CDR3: CASSPRGRTGELFF

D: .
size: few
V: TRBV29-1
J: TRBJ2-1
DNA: TGCAGCGTTGGCCGGGACACCTACAATGAGCAGTTCTTC
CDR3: CSVGRDTYNEQFF

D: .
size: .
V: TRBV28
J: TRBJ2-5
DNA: TGTGCCAGCAGCCCCCGGTTACAAGAGACCCAGTACTTC
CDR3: CASSPRLQETQYF

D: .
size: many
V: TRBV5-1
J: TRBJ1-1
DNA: TGCGCCAGCTACGAGCGGTTCGTGAACACTGAAGCTTTCTTT
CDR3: CASYERFVNTEAFF

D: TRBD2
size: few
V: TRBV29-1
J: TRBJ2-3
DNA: TGCAGCGTTGGGGGACTAGCGGGGACCTCCACAGATACGCAGTATTTT
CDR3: CSVGGLAGTSTDTQYF

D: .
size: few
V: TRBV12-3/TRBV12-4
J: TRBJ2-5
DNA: TGTGCCAGCAGTTTATGGGGGTTAGGCCAAGAGACCCAGTACTTC
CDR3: CASSLWGLGQETQYF

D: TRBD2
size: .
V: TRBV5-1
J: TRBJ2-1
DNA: TGCGCCAGCGGGCTAGCGGGAACTAATGAGCAGTTCTTC
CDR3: CASGLAGTNEQFF

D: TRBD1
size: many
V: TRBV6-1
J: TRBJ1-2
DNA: TGTGCCAGCACCAATACTGGGGGACAGGGCGATGGCTACACCTTC
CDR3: CASTNTGGQGDGYTF

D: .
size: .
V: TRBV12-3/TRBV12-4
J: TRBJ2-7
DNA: TGTGCCAGCAGTTTTCAAGCAGGGGGGTCCTACGAGCAGTACTTC
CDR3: CASSFQAGGSYEQYF

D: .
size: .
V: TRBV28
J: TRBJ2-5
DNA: TGTGCCAGCAGTTTACAGGGGTCACTGGAGACCCAGTACTTC
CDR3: CASSLQGSLETQYF

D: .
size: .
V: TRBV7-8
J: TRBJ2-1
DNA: TGTGCCAGCAGCTTAGCGGTAGCCGTAGGGGGTGAGCAGTTCTTC
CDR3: CASSLAVAVGGEQFF

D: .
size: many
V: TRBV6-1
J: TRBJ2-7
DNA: TGTGCCAGCAGTGATTCAAGCGGTTCCTACGAGCAGTACTTC
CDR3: CASSDSSGSYEQYF

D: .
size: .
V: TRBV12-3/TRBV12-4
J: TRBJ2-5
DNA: TGTGCCAGCACGCGGACGGGTTTCCAAGAGACCCAGTACTTC
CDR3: CASTRTGFQETQYF

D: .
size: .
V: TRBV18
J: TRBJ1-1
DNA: TGTGCCAGCTCACCTATCGGAATTAGGAGTCTCGGAGCTTTCTTT
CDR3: CASSPIGIRSLGAFF

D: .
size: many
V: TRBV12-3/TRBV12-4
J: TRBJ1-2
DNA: TGTGCCAGCAGTTTATCAAGGATTGATGGCTACACCTTC
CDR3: CASSLSRIDGYTF

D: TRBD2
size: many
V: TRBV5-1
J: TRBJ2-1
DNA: TGCGCCAGCAGAGCTGGCACTAGCGGGGATAATGAGCAGTTCTTC
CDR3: CASRAGTSGDNEQFF

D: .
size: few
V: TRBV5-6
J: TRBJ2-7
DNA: TGTGCCAGCAGCCCCGGGACCCCGGCGGGGCAGTACTTC
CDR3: CASSPGTPAGQYF

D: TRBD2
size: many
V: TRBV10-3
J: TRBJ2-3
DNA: TGTGCCACTAAAACCACGGGAGGACGCACAGATACGCAGTATTTT
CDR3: CATKTTGGRTDTQYF

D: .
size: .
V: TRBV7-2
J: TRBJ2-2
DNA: TGTGCCAGCAGCTTATATGGTGGCAGGTTAACCGGGGAGCTGTTTTTT
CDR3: CASSLYGGRLTGELFF

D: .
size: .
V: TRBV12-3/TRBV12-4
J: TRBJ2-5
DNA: TGTGCCAGCAGTCTGAGGGAGATCCAGTACTTC
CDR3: CASSLREIQYF

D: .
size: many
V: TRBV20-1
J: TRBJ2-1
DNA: TGCAGTGCTAGAGATAGGCAGCGGAGCTACAATGAGCAGTTCTTC
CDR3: CSARDRQRSYNEQFF

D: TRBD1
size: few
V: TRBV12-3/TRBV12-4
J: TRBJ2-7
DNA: TGTGCCAGCAGAAGGGGACAGAACTACGAGCAGTACTTC
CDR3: CASRRGQNYEQYF

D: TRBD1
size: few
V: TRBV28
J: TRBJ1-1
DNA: TGTGCCAGCACACCCGGGACAGGGGGCCGGACTGAAGCTTTCTTT
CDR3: CASTPGTGGRTEAFF

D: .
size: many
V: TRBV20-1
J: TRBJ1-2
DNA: TGCAGTGCCTTCAGACCGGATACTTATGGCTACACCTTC
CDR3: CSAFRPDTYGYTF

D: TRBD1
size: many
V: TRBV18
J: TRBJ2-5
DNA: TGTGCCAGCTCACCATTCGGACAGGAAGAGACCCAGTACTTC
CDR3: CASSPFGQEETQYF

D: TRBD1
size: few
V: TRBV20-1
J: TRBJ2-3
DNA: TGCAGTGCGGAGACAGGGGGTCGTACAGATACGCAGTATTTT
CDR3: CSAETGGRTDTQYF

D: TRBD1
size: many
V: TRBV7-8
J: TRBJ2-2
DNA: TGTGCCGCTGGTCGGGCAGGGGGTAACGGCGGGGAGCTGTTTTTT
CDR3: CAAGRAGGNGGELFF

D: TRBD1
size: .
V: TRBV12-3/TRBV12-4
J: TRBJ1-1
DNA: TGTGCCAGCAGCCAGGGGGCTCGGAACACTGAAGCTTTCTTT
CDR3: CASSQGARNTEAFF

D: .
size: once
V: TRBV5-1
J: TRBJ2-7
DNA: TGCGCCAGCAGCACGCGGGGTGGCGGGGAGCAGTACTTC
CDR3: CASSTRGGGEQYF

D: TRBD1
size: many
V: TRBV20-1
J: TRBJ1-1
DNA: TGCAGTGCTCTCGACAGGGCGAACACTGAAGCTTTCTTT
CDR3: CSALDRANTEAFF

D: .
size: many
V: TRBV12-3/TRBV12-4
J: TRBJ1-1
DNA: TGTGCCAGCAGTTTGCAATACACTGAAGCTTTCTTT
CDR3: CASSLQYTEAFF

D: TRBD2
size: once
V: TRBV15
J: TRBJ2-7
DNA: TGTGCCACCAGCAGAGCGACTAGCGGGGGGTCCTACGAGCAGTACTTC
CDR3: CATSRATSGGSYEQYF

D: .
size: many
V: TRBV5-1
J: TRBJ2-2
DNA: TGCGCCAGCAGTCAGGGCGTCACCGGGGAGCTGTTTTTT
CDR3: CASSQGVTGELFF

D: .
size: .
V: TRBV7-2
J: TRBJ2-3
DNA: TGTGCCAGCAGGAAGCCAAGCACAGATACGCAGTATTTT
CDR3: CASRKPSTDTQYF

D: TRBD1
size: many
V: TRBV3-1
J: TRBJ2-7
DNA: TGTGCCAGCAGCCGAGGGACAGGTCAGACCCACGAGCAGTACTTC
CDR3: CASSRGTGQTHEQYF

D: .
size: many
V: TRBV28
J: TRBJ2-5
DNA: TGTGCCAGTGGGGGTGGGGTAGAGACCCAGTACTTC
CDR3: CASGGGVETQYF

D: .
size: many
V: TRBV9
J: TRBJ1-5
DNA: TGTGCCAGCAACCTCGGGGGGAATCAGCCCCAGCATTTT
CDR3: CASNLGGNQPQHF

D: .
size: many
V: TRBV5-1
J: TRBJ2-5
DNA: TGCGCCAGCAGCTTGGGATGGGAGACCCAGTACTTC
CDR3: CASSLGWETQYF